This entry describes one T cell receptor beta chain. Its antigen target is currently unknown. The sample holds no much larger clone one base away, and base qualities are not on file. The time point label for this specimen denotes: approximately 25 months on ibrutinib. For TCR beta library preparation, roughly 2 micrograms of genomic DNA were isolated from cryopreserved PBMCs. High-throughput TCR beta sequencing was performed on longitudinal blood samples from CLL patients receiving ibrutinib monotherapy. The patients took part in an open-label, single-center phase 2 trial of ibrutinib monotherapy. The goal of deep resolution MiSeq sequencing was a depth between 1 in 1 million and 1 in 200,000 T cells, and coverage averaged 10x per clonotype. TCR beta libraries were generated with the immunoSEQ hsTCRB Kit. Concerning the study's data processing: ImmunoSEQ Data Assistant and ImmunoSEQ Analyzer were used for data analysis, and V, D and J genes were assigned according to IMGT definitions. Clonality, which ranges from 0 to 1, was calculated as one minus the normalized Shannon entropy of productive rearrangement frequencies. Public clonotype analysis was restricted to overrepresented clonotypes comprising at least 0.05% of each patient's repertoire. Repertoires from more than ten age-matched healthy donors in immuneACCESS were used as clonality controls. TCRdb obtained this table from immuneACCESS and retained in-frame rearrangements with V and J assigned. These tables miss some clones; where compared with another copy, unresolved V genes account for less than half of the shortfall, and the remainder is unexplained. The V and J calls and the clone size are those of that table, but D and trimming were determined from the DNA. For this sample there are 160,000 or so clones; under 90% appear just once. Clones ranked in the top ten supply roughly 4.6% of the sample.

The data belong to a study of cytotoxic CD8 clonotypes in ibrutinib-treated CLL (dated by TCRdb to 2020 to 2023). Background on the whole study: The cohort had 11 relapsed/refractory and under 16 treatment-naive patients; some 17 were IGHV unmutated. An average of about 250,000 productive templates and 94,082 productive rearrangements was obtained per sample. All remission and progressive disease samples were collected while patients were still receiving ibrutinib. Partial responses were observed in about 25 patients and complete responses in 2; after a median follow-up of about 69 months, remission was maintained in 15 or so patients and progression was observed in roughly twelve. Response samples were taken after a median of approximately eleven months on treatment, ranging from 6 to 36 months. Cryopreserved peripheral blood mononuclear cells were obtained before treatment, at response, and at either sustained remission or disease progression. Longitudinal samples were obtainable from about 30% of the 86 participants in the trial.

The full study reports these points: Clonality rose at ibrutinib response, remained stable during sustained remission, and dropped back toward baseline at progression. At baseline, clonality was higher than in age-matched healthy donors and showed a strong correlation with circulating CD8+ T-cell counts. Public clonotypes were rare and either shrank or stayed stable during treatment, and the rise in clonality at ibrutinib response reflected expansion of private clonotypes. Sustained-remission and progressing patients did not have matched sampling times, and lymph node repertoires were not examined.

The material sequenced was PBMCs, taken after 24 months of ibrutinib treatment. The clonotype was recovered from a human donor with chronic lymphocytic leukemia.

CDR3 reads: CASSPRGLAGGEQYF. The sequenced DNA: TGTGCCAGCAGCCCGAGGGGACTAGCGGGGGGCGAGCAGTACTTC. The chain uses TRBV6-1 and TRBJ2-7; a stretch of 15 junction bases matches TRBD2. There are 15 amino acids in the CDR3, from cysteine to phenylalanine inclusive. Only the CDR3 part of the read is kept: 45 bases, read in frame from the first base. The germline V gene yields MNHNS for CDR1 and SASEGT for CDR2. Trimming takes 6 bases off V and 6 bases off J; junction bases not matched to a gene: 6.